This TCR beta chain comes out of a study of blood T cells in healthy people across ages. The V gene end was trimmed by 4 bases and the J gene end by 4 bases; junction bases not matched to a gene: 7. There are 17 residues in the CDR3. CDR1 SGDLS and CDR2 YYNGEE come from the germline V gene. This clonotype was detected a few times. Next came a second PCR, run for 7 to 11 cycles, which used a sample-barcoded 5' primer along with a J-beta primer mix. Via MiXCR, TCRdb re-called the 5' RACE reads, giving one row per CDR3 protein. This table holds approximately 810,000 distinct CDR3 sequences, roughly 34% found once.

The chain couples TRBV9 to TRBJ2-2; 13 bases are a match to TRBD2. This TCR derives from a man younger than 30 in good health. The sequencing input was blood. The CDR3 sequence is CASSPGTSGAFTGELFF. Here the CDR3 DNA reads TGTGCCAGCAGCCCAGGGACTAGCGGGGCATTCACCGGGGAGCTGTTTTTT.